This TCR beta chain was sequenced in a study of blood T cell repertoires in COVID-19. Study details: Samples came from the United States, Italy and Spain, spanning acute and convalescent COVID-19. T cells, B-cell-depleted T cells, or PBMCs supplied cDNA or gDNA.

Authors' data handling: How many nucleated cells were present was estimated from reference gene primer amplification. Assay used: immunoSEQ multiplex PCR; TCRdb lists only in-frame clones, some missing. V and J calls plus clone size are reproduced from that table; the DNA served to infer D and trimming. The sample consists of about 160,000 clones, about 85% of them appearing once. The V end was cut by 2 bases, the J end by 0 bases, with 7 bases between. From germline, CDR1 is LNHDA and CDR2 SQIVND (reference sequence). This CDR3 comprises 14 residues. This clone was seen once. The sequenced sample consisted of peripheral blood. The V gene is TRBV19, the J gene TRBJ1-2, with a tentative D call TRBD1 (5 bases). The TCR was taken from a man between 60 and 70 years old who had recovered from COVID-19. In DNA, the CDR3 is TGTGCCAGTAGTATACAGGGTGCTAACTATGGCTACACCTTC. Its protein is CASSIQGANYGYTF.